A single sample gave rise to the 20 T cell receptor beta chains below, sequenced in a study of blood T cell repertoires in COVID-19. TCRdb's copy holds only in-frame clones and misses some; the assay was immunoSEQ multiplex PCR. Of about 36,000 clones listed, 75% to 90% are singletons. The source material was peripheral blood. These receptor sequences come from a human donor in a cohort sampled during active or convalescent COVID-19. The donor label of this sample is uncertain.

CDR3 nucleotide sequence: TGTGCCAGCTGGACAGGGAGGACCGGGGAGCTGTTTTTT. Protein: CASWTGRTGELFF. The chain uses TRBV6-6 and TRBJ2-2; 8 bases map to TRBD1. This CDR3 spans 13 amino acids. V gave up 8 bases and J gave up 5 bases; unmatched junction bases: 4. CDR1 and CDR2 (germline): MNHNY, SVGAGI (reference sequence).

The V gene is TRBV10-3, the J gene TRBJ1-5; 8 bases fit TRBD1. J lost 3 bases, V lost 3 bases, and 7 bases had no gene match. The germline V gene has CDR1 ENHRY and CDR2 SYGVKD. The CDR3 is 16 amino acids. In nucleotides, the CDR3 is TGTGCCATCAGTGATCAGACAGGGGATATCAATCAGCCCCAGCATTTT. It translates to CAISDQTGDINQPQHF.

The chain couples TRBV19 to TRBJ1-5; D possibly corresponds to TRBD1 (6 bases). V gave up 5 bases and J gave up 4 bases, with 15 bases separating them. The CDR3 runs 15 residues. The germline CDR1 and CDR2 sequences are LNHDA and SQIVND (reference sequence). The CDR3 is CASSGAGQPNQPQHF. CDR3 coding DNA: TGTGCCAGTAGTGGTGCCGGACAGCCGAATCAGCCCCAGCATTTT.

The chain recombines TRBV5-6 with TRBJ1-1, with TRBD1 as a possible D gene (5 bases). Germline V gene lookup returns CDR1 SGHDT and CDR2 YYEEEE. This CDR3 spans 13 amino acids. V was cut by 4 bases and J by 4 bases, with 11 bases left in between. The CDR3 loop reads CASSTGTFTEAFF. For the CDR3, the DNA is TGTGCCAGCAGCACCGGGACTTTCACTGAAGCTTTCTTT.

The chain is built from TRBV3-1 (or the pseudogene TRBV3-2) and TRBJ2-5; 13 bases fit TRBD2. The CDR3 runs to 17 residues. V gave up 5 bases and J gave up 1 base; unmatched junction bases: 7. Germline CDR1 LGHDT, CDR2 YNNKEL (reference sequence). The CDR3 DNA is TGTGCCAGCAGCGGGACTAGCGGGACGTGGTCCCAAGAGACCCAGTACTTC. It specifies CASSGTSGTWSQETQYF.

This chain links TRBV30 with TRBJ1-3; possibly TRBD1 for D (6 bases). Germline values: CDR1 GTSNPN, CDR2 SVGIG (reference sequence). Trimming took off 2 bases at V and 4 bases at J, with 6 bases between the two ends. CDR3 length: 12 residues. CDR3 bases: TGTGCCTGGAGTCAGGGGGGAAACACCATATATTTT. Translated: CAWSQGGNTIYF.

V gene TRBV6-4 combines with J gene TRBJ2-2, with TRBD2 matching over 13 bases. The length of the CDR3 is 15 residues. The germline gives CDR1 MRHNA, CDR2 SNTAGT. V lost 4 bases and J lost 4; bases outside the gene matches: 0. CDR3 residues: CASSGTSGGTGELFF. The DNA of the CDR3 is TGTGCCAGCAGTGGGACTAGCGGGGGCACCGGGGAGCTGTTTTTT.

The chain is built from TRBV6-1 and TRBJ2-1; 7 nucleotides align to TRBD2. CDR1 MNHNS and CDR2 SASEGT come from the germline V gene. CDR3 length: 14 amino acids. The V segment lost 3 bases and the J segment 6 bases; nucleotides outside the gene matches: 5. In nucleotides, the CDR3 is TGTGCCAGCAGTGATGGGGCTAGCGGCAATGAGCAGTTCTTC. Amino acids: CASSDGASGNEQFF.

DNA of the CDR3: TGTGCCAGCAGAAGAGGGACGCGGGGTCAGCCCCAGCATTTT. Translated: CASRRGTRGQPQHF. The chain has TRBV28 and TRBJ1-5, with D possibly being TRBD1 (5 bases). The germline CDR1 and CDR2 sequences are MDHEN and SYDVKM. The CDR3 totals 14 residues. Trimming removed 6 bases from V and 6 bases from J, with 15 bases in between. The variable domain in full, with the rest retrieved from reference TRBV28 and TRBJ1-5, is DVKVTQSSRYLVKRTGEKVFLECVQDMDHENMFWYRQDPGLGLRLIYFSYDVKMKEKGDIPEGYSVSREKKERFSLILESASTNQTSMYLCASRRGTRGQPQHFGDGTRLSIL.

V usage is TRBV7-9 and J usage is TRBJ2-3, with TRBD2 matching over 9 bases. This CDR3 has 15 amino acids. Germline V gene lookup returns CDR1 SEHNR and CDR2 FQNEAQ (reference sequence). Trimming took 6 bases from V and 3 from J; bases not matched to a gene: 7. In DNA form, the CDR3 reads TGTGCCAGCAGGTCTAGCGGGACGGGAACAGATACGCAGTATTTT. This sequence encodes CASRSSGTGTDTQYF.

This clone was seen just once. The rearrangement links TRBV5-1 to TRBJ2-3; 13 bases are shared with TRBD2. Germline V gives CDR1 SGHRS, CDR2 YFSETQ. The junction had 5 bases not matched to a gene; V was cut back by 3 bases and J by 1 base. The CDR3 sequence is 17 residues long. The CDR3 bases are TGCGCCAGCAGCTACGGACTAGCGGGAGTTGGCACAGATACGCAGTATTTT. It translates to CASSYGLAGVGTDTQYF.

The rearrangement joins TRBV19 to TRBJ1-6; D ambiguous. With 7 bases removed from V and 9 bases from J, the gap between germline ends came to 16 bases. Germline loops: CDR1 LNHDA, CDR2 SQIVND (reference sequence). The CDR3 extends over 14 amino acids. As DNA, the CDR3 is TGTGCCAGTACCCCGAGTACGGCGGGTTCACCCCTCCACTTT. This translates into CASTPSTAGSPLHF. The full variable domain, completed using reference TRBV19 and TRBJ1-6, is DGGITQSPKYLFRKEGQNVTLSCEQNLNHDAMYWYRQDPGQGLRLIYYSQIVNDFQKGDIAEGYSVSREKKESFPLTVTSAQKNPTAFYLCASTPSTAGSPLHFGNGTRLTVT.

This chain links TRBV4-1 with TRBJ2-1; TRBD2 matches 9 bases. J was trimmed by 4 bases and V by 3 bases; bases with no gene match: 7. From germline, CDR1 is MGHRA and CDR2 YSYEKL. CDR3 length: 16 amino acids. This CDR3 is CASSHLRAGGYNEQFF. The CDR3 DNA follows: TGCGCCAGCAGCCACCTCCGAGCGGGGGGATACAATGAGCAGTTCTTC.

With respect to this clone: Additional DNA sequences in this sample encode the identical CDR3. The chain carries TRBV19 and TRBJ2-7; D might be TRBD1 (5 bases). Germline assignment: CDR1 LNHDA and CDR2 SQIVND (reference sequence). V was clipped by 8 bases and J by 2 bases, with 7 bases between them. The CDR3 runs to 11 residues. The CDR3 DNA sequence: TGTGCCAGTCAAGGGGCCTACGAGCAGTACTTC. It encodes CASQGAYEQYF.

The V gene is TRBV19, the J gene TRBJ1-2, with D possibly being TRBD1 (5 bases). V gave up 3 bases and J gave up 1 base, with 12 bases separating them. The CDR3 sequence is 15 residues long. Germline V gene lookup returns CDR1 LNHDA and CDR2 SQIVND (reference sequence). The CDR3 DNA sequence: TGTGCCAGTAGTATCCGGGCCCAGGGTAACTATGGCTACACCTTC. Its protein is CASSIRAQGNYGYTF. Using reference TRBV19 and TRBJ1-2 for the parts outside the CDR3, the full variable domain is DGGITQSPKYLFRKEGQNVTLSCEQNLNHDAMYWYRQDPGQGLRLIYYSQIVNDFQKGDIAEGYSVSREKKESFPLTVTSAQKNPTAFYLCASSIRAQGNYGYTFGSGTRLTVV.

The chain couples TRBV11-2 to TRBJ2-7; TRBD2 is a possible D gene (6 bases). Germline lookup yields CDR1 SGHAT and CDR2 FQNNGV. With 1 base removed from V and 2 bases from J, the gap between germline ends came to 12 bases. This CDR3 spans 15 amino acids. The CDR3 DNA reads as TGTGCCAGCAGCTTAGTCGGGGGAGAGGCCTACGAGCAGTACTTC. Translation: CASSLVGGEAYEQYF.

This clone was seen just once. The chain is built from TRBV5-3 and TRBJ2-3, with no clear D. TRBV5-3 is an open reading frame whose function is uncertain. The CDR3 length is 17 residues. V shed 3 bases and J shed 0 bases, with 17 bases lying between them. The CDR3 nucleotides read TGTGCCAGAAGCTGTCCGAGACCTAGAAAGAGCACAGATACGCAGTATTTT. Residues: CARSCPRPRKSTDTQYF.

This rearrangement joins TRBV19 to TRBJ2-5; 15 nucleotides line up with TRBD2. The CDR3 extends over 14 amino acids. CDR1 is LNHDA, CDR2 SQIVND, per germline (reference sequence). V was clipped by 9 bases and J by 5 bases; unmatched bases: 4. DNA for the CDR3: TGTGCCAGCGCGGGGACTAGCGGGGGGGAGACCCAGTACTTC. It yields the protein CASAGTSGGETQYF.

This rearrangement joins TRBV27 to TRBJ2-3, with D possibly being TRBD2 (6 bases). The V and J ends lost 10 bases and 0 bases respectively, with 17 bases between them. This CDR3 is built from 15 residues. CDR1 is MNHEY and CDR2 is SMNVEV in the germline V gene (reference sequence). CDR3 sequence (DNA): TGTGCCACTAGCGAAGTGGGCCTTAGCACAGATACGCAGTATTTT. Translating it yields CATSEVGLSTDTQYF.

The chain recombines TRBV2 with TRBJ2-7; 7 bases are a match to TRBD2. This CDR3 is built from 12 residues. Germline-derived CDR1 and CDR2 are SNHLY and FYNNEI. V was clipped by 7 bases and J by 3 bases; unmatched bases: 3. The CDR3 sequence is CASTGLGYEQYF. DNA of the CDR3: TGTGCCAGCACCGGACTAGGCTACGAGCAGTACTTC.